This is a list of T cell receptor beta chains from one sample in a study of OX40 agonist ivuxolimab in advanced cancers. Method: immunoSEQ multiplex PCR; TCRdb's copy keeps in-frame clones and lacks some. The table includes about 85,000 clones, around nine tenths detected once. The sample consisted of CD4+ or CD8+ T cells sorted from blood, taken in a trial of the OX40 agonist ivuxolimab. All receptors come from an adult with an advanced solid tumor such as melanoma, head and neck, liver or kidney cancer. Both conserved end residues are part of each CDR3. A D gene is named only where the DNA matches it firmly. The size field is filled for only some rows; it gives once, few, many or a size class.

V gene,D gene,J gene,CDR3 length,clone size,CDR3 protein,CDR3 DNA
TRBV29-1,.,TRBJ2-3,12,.,CSVAVETDTQYF,TGCAGCGTTGCGGTAGAGACAGATACGCAGTATTTT
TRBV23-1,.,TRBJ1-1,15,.,CASSHPREPNTEAFF,TGCGCCAGCAGTCATCCCCGGGAGCCGAACACTGAAGCTTTCTTT
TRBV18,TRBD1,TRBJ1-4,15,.,CASSQDRGMNEKLFF,TGTGCCAGCTCTCAGGACAGGGGGATGAATGAAAAACTGTTTTTT
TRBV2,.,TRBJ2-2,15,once,CASSERAEVPGELFF,TGTGCCAGCAGTGAACGCGCGGAGGTCCCCGGGGAGCTGTTTTTT
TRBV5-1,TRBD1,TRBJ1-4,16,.,CASSPRGLGANEKLFF,TGCGCCAGCAGCCCCAGGGGGCTGGGGGCTAATGAAAAACTGTTTTTT
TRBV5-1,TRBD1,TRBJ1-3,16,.,CASSSNGGGFGNTIYF,TGCGCCAGCAGCTCCAATGGAGGGGGCTTTGGAAACACCATATATTTT
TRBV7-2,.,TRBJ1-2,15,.,CASSLEGRANYGYTF,TGTGCCAGCAGCTTAGAAGGGAGAGCTAACTATGGCTACACCTTC
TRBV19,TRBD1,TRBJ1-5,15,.,CASRRTGGFGQPQHF,TGTGCCAGTAGGAGGACAGGGGGCTTTGGTCAGCCCCAGCATTTT
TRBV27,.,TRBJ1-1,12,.,CASQSAGTEAFF,TGTGCCAGCCAGAGCGCGGGGACTGAAGCTTTCTTT
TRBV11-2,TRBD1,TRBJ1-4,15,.,CASSLLTGSGEKLFF,TGTGCCAGCAGCTTGCTGACAGGGTCTGGAGAAAAACTGTTTTTT
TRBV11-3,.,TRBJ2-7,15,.,CASSLLTGETYEQYF,TGTGCCAGCAGCTTATTAACGGGAGAGACCTACGAGCAGTACTTC
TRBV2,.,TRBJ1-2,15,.,CASSEFGTEIQGYTF,TGTGCCAGCAGTGAGTTCGGGACGGAGATTCAAGGCTACACCTTC
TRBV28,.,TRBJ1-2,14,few,CASSLGSGNYGYTF,TGTGCCAGCAGTTTAGGGTCGGGTAACTATGGCTACACCTTC
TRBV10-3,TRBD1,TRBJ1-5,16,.,CAISQGGRGINQPQHF,TGTGCCATCAGTCAGGGGGGAAGGGGGATTAATCAGCCCCAGCATTTT
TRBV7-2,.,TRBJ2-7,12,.,CASSLPAPEQYF,TGTGCCAGCAGCTTACCCGCTCCGGAGCAGTACTTC
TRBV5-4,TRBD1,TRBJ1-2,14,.,CASSFSTGVYGYTF,TGTGCCAGCAGCTTTTCGACAGGGGTCTATGGCTACACCTTC
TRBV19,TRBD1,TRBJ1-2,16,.,CATQTGTGDANYGYTF,TGTGCCACACAAACCGGGACAGGGGACGCTAACTATGGCTACACCTTC
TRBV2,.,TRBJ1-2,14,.,CASSEGGARYGYTF,TGTGCCAGCAGTGAGGGGGGGGCAAGATATGGCTACACCTTC
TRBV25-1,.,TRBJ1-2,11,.,CASSTGAGYTF,TGTGCCAGCAGTACAGGTGCAGGCTACACCTTC
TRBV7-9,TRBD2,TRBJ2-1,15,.,CASSSLAGSTNEQFF,TGTGCCAGCAGCTCTTTAGCGGGGTCCACCAATGAGCAGTTCTTC
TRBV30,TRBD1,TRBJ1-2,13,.,CAWTNGQAYGYTF,TGTGCCTGGACTAATGGACAGGCCTATGGCTACACCTTC
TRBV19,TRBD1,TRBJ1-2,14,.,CASSSRTGGYGYTF,TGTGCCAGTAGTTCCCGGACAGGAGGCTATGGCTACACCTTC
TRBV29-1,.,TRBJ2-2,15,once,CSVTRDLTTAGELFF,TGCAGCGTGACAAGGGACTTGACCACCGCCGGGGAGCTGTTTTTT
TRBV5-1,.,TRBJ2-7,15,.,CASSLAGGAAYEQYF,TGCGCCAGCAGCTTGGCAGGGGGGGCGGCCTACGAGCAGTACTTC
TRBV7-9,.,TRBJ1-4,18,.,CASSLVQGGRTAQFKLFF,TGTGCCAGCAGCTTAGTTCAGGGAGGGCGGACAGCCCAATTCAAACTGTTTTTT
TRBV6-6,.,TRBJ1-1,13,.,CASSYPGNTEAFF,TGTGCCAGCAGTTACCCCGGGAACACTGAAGCTTTCTTT
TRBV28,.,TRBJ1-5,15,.,CASSSLGRDNQPQHF,TGTGCCAGCAGTTCCTTGGGCAGGGACAATCAGCCCCAGCATTTT
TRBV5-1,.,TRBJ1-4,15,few,CASSPTGMTNEKLFF,TGCGCCAGCAGCCCTACAGGGATGACTAATGAAAAACTGTTTTTT
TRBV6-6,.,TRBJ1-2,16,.,CASSYRVTRISYGYTF,TGTGCCAGCAGTTACCGCGTTACAAGAATCTCCTATGGCTACACCTTC
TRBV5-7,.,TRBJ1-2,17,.,CASSKAGQDLRDYGYTF,TGTGCCAGCAGCAAAGCAGGGCAGGACCTCAGGGACTATGGCTACACCTTC
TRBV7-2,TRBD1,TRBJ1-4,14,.,CASRVTGGEEKLFF,TGTGCCAGCAGGGTTACAGGGGGCGAAGAAAAACTGTTTTTT
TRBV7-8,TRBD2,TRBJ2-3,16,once,CASSVGKAGGTDTQYF,TGTGCCAGCAGCGTAGGGAAAGCGGGGGGCACAGATACGCAGTATTTT
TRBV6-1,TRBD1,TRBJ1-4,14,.,CATSRGTLNEKLFF,TGTGCCACCAGCAGGGGGACTCTTAATGAAAAACTGTTTTTT
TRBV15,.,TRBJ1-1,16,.,CATSRGGLSQNRQAFF,TGTGCCACCAGCAGAGGGGGCCTTTCTCAAAATAGGCAAGCTTTCTTT
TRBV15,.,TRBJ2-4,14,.,CATSRAGPKNIQYF,TGTGCCACCAGCCGGGCAGGGCCCAAAAACATTCAGTACTTC
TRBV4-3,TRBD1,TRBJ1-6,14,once,CASSPGTGILPLHF,TGCGCCAGCAGCCCCGGGACAGGCATTCTGCCCCTCCACTTT
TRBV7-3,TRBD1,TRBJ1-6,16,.,CAIGRRTGGRDSPLHF,TGTGCCATTGGAAGAAGGACAGGGGGCAGGGATTCACCCCTCCACTTT
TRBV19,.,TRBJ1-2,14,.,CASSTTWFNYGYTF,TGTGCCAGTAGTACAACGTGGTTTAACTATGGCTACACCTTC
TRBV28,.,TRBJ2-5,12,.,CASSPPAETQYF,TGTGCCAGCAGTCCACCGGCGGAGACCCAGTACTTC
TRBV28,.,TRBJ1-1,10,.,CASMGTEAFF,TGTGCCAGCATGGGGACTGAAGCTTTCTTT
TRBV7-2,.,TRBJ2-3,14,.,CASSPPPRTDTQYF,TGTGCCAGCAGCCCCCCCCCTCGCACAGATACGCAGTATTTT
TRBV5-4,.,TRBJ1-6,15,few,CASSLVTSGNSPLHF,TGTGCCAGCAGCCTGGTAACGTCTGGTAATTCACCCCTCCACTTT
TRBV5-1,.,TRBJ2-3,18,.,CASSLALVSSPGTDTQYF,TGCGCCAGCAGCTTGGCCCTCGTTTCCTCACCTGGCACAGATACGCAGTATTTT
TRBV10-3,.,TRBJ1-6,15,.,CAISTGLPFDSPLHF,TGTGCCATCAGTACGGGACTCCCTTTTGATTCACCCCTCCACTTT
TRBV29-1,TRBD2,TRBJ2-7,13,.,CSVAQREESEQYF,TGCAGCGTTGCCCAGCGGGAAGAGAGCGAGCAGTACTTC
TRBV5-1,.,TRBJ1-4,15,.,CASSYSGDPSEKLFF,TGCGCCAGCAGTTACTCAGGGGATCCCTCAGAAAAACTGTTTTTT
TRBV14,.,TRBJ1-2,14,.,CASSQVLGVGVYTF,TGTGCCAGCAGCCAAGTGCTTGGGGTCGGGGTCTACACCTTC
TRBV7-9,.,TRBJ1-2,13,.,CASSLSPNYGYTF,TGTGCCAGCAGCTTAAGTCCCAACTATGGCTACACCTTC
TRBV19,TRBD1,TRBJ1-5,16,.,CASSKGTGSLLQPQHF,TGTGCCAGTAGTAAGGGGACAGGGTCCCTCCTCCAGCCCCAGCATTTT
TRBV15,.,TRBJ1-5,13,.,CATSFNSNQPQHF,TGTGCCACCAGCTTTAATAGCAATCAGCCCCAGCATTTT
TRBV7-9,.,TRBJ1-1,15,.,CASSPSGGRSTEAFF,TGTGCCAGCAGCCCCTCTGGGGGGCGAAGCACTGAAGCTTTCTTT
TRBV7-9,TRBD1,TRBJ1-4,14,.,CASSRQGHREKLFF,TGTGCCAGCAGCCGACAGGGCCACCGGGAAAAACTGTTTTTT
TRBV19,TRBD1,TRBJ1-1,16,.,CASRLTGGAKNTEAFF,TGTGCCAGTAGACTGACAGGGGGCGCAAAGAACACTGAAGCTTTCTTT
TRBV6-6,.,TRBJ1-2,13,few,CASTTGANYGYTF,TGTGCCAGCACCACGGGGGCAAACTATGGCTACACCTTC